Each of the 16 T cell receptor beta chains below was sequenced from the same sample in a study of Graves' ophthalmopathy and Graves' hyperthyroidism. Transcripts of RNA were the source for amplifying TCR beta CDR3 regions. Amplification began with first-round RT-PCR using HTBI primers, then second-round multiplex PCR was performed. TCRdb reprocessed the multiplex PCR reads via MiXCR and lists one record per CDR3 protein. The data show around 40,000 distinct CDR3 sequences, with around 52% seen just once and roughly 18% held by the top ten. Sequenced material: peripheral blood. The origin of the receptors is an adult man with Graves' ophthalmopathy.

V gene TRBV5-1 combines with J gene TRBJ2-7, with 11 bases identical to TRBD2. V lost 0 bases to trimming and J lost 3 bases; unmatched junction nucleotides: 2. Germline CDR1 is SGHRS and CDR2 is YFSETQ. CDR3 length: 15 residues. The CDR3 sequence is CASSLGLAGFYEQYF. CDR3 nucleotide sequence: TGCGCCAGCAGCTTGGGACTAGCGGGATTCTACGAGCAGTACTTC.

The V gene is TRBV2, the J gene TRBJ2-7; D possibly corresponds to TRBD2 (5 bases). The germline V gene encodes CDR1 SNHLY and CDR2 FYNNEI. The CDR3 runs to 15 residues. Deletions cut 6 bases from V and 5 bases from J, with 20 bases between. CDR3 in amino acids: CASSEASGGKNEQYF. CDR3 coding DNA: TGTGCCAGCAGCGAGGCCAGCGGAGGTAAGAACGAGCAGTACTTC.

The table lists this clonotype with many counts. The chain has TRBV6-2 or TRBV6-3 and TRBJ2-1; 10 nucleotides line up with TRBD2. Per the germline V gene, CDR1 is MNHEY and CDR2 is SVGEGT. This CDR3 has 19 amino acids. V was clipped by 5 bases and J by 0 bases; unmatched bases: 13. The CDR3 sequence is CASSPVHGLAEYSYNEQFF. The CDR3 DNA reads as TGTGCCAGCAGTCCGGTCCATGGACTAGCGGAATACTCCTACAATGAGCAGTTCTTC.

This clonotype was counted ten times or more. The gene calls are TRBV6-1 and TRBJ1-1; a weak D match, TRBD1 (5 bases). Germline V gene data show CDR1 as MNHNS and CDR2 as SASEGT. CDR3 size: 14 residues. Trimming shortened V by 4 bases and J by 0 bases, and 9 bases separated the two germline ends. This chain's CDR3 is CASSATELNTEAFF. In DNA, the CDR3 is TGTGCCAGCAGTGCGACAGAACTGAACACTGAAGCTTTCTTT.

This clonotype was seen many times. The genes are TRBV7-3 and TRBJ2-4; D unresolved. Per germline, CDR1 SGHTA and CDR2 FQGTGA. The V gene lost 3 bases and the J gene lost 8 bases, with 14 bases spanning the gap. The CDR3 loop spans 14 amino acids. The CDR3 spells CASSFPLETHIQYF. The CDR3 region has the DNA TGTGCCAGCAGCTTCCCGCTCGAGACCCACATTCAGTACTTC.

About this clonotype: Germline is not matched at one junction end, which may reflect a read error. The V call is TRBV6-1, the J call TRBJ2-1; D uncertain. The CDR3 loop spans 13 amino acids. From germline, CDR1 is MNHNS and CDR2 SASEGT. CDR3: CASSSERRNEQFF. In DNA form, the CDR3 reads TGCGCCAGCAGTTCTGAAAGACGGAATGAGCAGTTCTTC.

This clonotype was seen at least ten times. The chain carries TRBV20-1 and TRBJ2-7; no clear D. From germline, CDR1 is DFQATT and CDR2 SNEGSKA (reference sequence). The germline V and J ends were trimmed by 3 bases and 0 bases, with 6 bases remaining between them. The CDR3 spans 12 residues. CDR3: CSASGNSYEQYF. The CDR3 coding sequence is TGCAGTGCTAGCGGCAACTCCTACGAGCAGTACTTC.

Comment on this clonotype: A read error may produce the germline difference seen at one junction end. The CDR3 loop reads CASSRTTCSWNSGELFF. In nucleotides, the CDR3 is TGTGCCAGTAGTCGTACAACATGCTCCTGGAACTCCGGGGAGCTGTTTTTT. The chain is built from TRBV19 and TRBJ2-2; D uncertain. CDR1 and CDR2 from the germline V gene are LNHDA and SQIVND (reference sequence). The CDR3 is made up of 17 amino acids.

J is TRBJ2-7 and V is TRBV5-1; 8 nucleotides agree with TRBD1. This CDR3 has 16 residues. In germline, CDR1 is SGHRS, CDR2 YFSETQ. With 2 bases clipped from V and 0 bases from J, the junction kept 7 bases outside the gene matches. The CDR3 DNA follows: TGCGCCAGCAGCTTAAGTTTCAGGGGGCACTCCTACGAGCAGTACTTC. The encoded protein is CASSLSFRGHSYEQYF.

This clonotype has ten or more counts. The chain combines TRBV7-9 with TRBJ1-2; TRBD1 is a possible D gene (6 bases). The length of the CDR3 is 15 residues. V lost 5 bases and J 7 bases, leaving 20 bases between the germline ends. Germline V CDR1 and CDR2: SEHNR, FQNEAQ (reference sequence). Here the CDR3 reads CASSPAGGGARGYTF. DNA of the CDR3: TGTGCCAGCAGCCCGGCGGGAGGGGGGGCGCGTGGCTACACCTTC. Complete variable domain (other parts from reference TRBV7-9 and TRBJ1-2): DTGVSQNPRHKITKRGQNVTFRCDPISEHNRLYWYRQTLGQGPEFLTYFQNEAQLEKSRLLSDRFSAERPKGSFSTLEIQRTEQGDSAMYLCASSPAGGGARGYTFGSGTRLTVV.

This clonotype was seen only a few times. This sequence joins TRBV7-9 and TRBJ2-7; 8 bases fit TRBD2. The V and J ends lost 5 bases and 4 bases, in that order; junction bases with no gene match: 13. Per germline, CDR1 SEHNR and CDR2 FQNEAQ (reference sequence). The CDR3 extends over 16 amino acids. Here the CDR3 DNA reads TGTGCCAGCAGCCAAGGGTCCAGCGGGAGTCGGTACGAGCAGTACTTC. Translating it yields CASSQGSSGSRYEQYF.

This chain links TRBV12-3 or TRBV12-4 with TRBJ2-5; 7 positions agree with TRBD1. V lost 5 bases and J lost 4; bases outside the gene matches: 4. The CDR3 loop spans 13 amino acids. The chain's CDR3 is CASSRSGGETQYF. DNA for the CDR3: TGTGCCAGCAGTCGGTCAGGGGGAGAGACCCAGTACTTC.

The V and J genes are TRBV10-3 and TRBJ1-2; D unclear. The CDR3 length is 15 residues. Germline-derived CDR1 and CDR2 are ENHRY and SYGVKD. Trimming left V 6 bases short and J 8 bases short, with 22 bases between. The CDR3 nucleotides are TGTGCCATCAGCCCTGAGACCAGACGTTATTTCGGCTACACCTTC. Its protein is CAISPETRRYFGYTF.

In its sample, this clonotype ranks as medium-sized. The chain recombines TRBV29-1 with TRBJ2-1; 12 nucleotides agree with TRBD1. The CDR3 runs to 13 residues. V shed 8 bases, J shed 8 bases, and the junction held 7 bases outside the gene matches. Germline V gives CDR1 SQVTM, CDR2 ANQGSEA. CDR3 residues: CSLLGTGGYEQFF. The CDR3 nucleotides are TGCAGCCTCCTAGGGACAGGGGGCTATGAGCAGTTCTTC.

The chain has TRBV5-1 and TRBJ1-2; D perhaps matches TRBD1 (5 bases). The CDR3 spans 11 residues. Germline assignment: CDR1 SGHRS and CDR2 YFSETQ. V was pared by 4 bases and J by 7 bases, with 8 bases between. The CDR3 loop is CASSIGVGYTF. CDR3 DNA sequence: TGCGCCAGCAGCATAGGGGTTGGCTACACCTTC.

With respect to this clonotype: At one end, the junction sequence differs from germline, possibly due to a read error. The J gene is TRBJ1-2, the V gene TRBV5-1, with a tentative D call TRBD1 (6 bases). Germline CDR1 and CDR2: SGHRS and YFSETQ. The CDR3 consists of 16 residues. As DNA, the CDR3 is TGTGCCAGCAGCCGAGATTTCGTATCGGGGGGCAGGGGCGACACCTTC. It codes for CASSRDFVSGGRGDTF. The whole variable domain, remainder taken from reference TRBV5-1 and TRBJ1-2, is KAGVTQTPRYLIKTRGQQVTLSCSPISGHRSVSWYQQTPGQGLQFLFEYFSETQRNKGNFPGRFSGRQFSNSRSEMNVSTLELGDSALYLCASSRDFVSGGRGDTFGSGTRLTVV.